Each of the 14 T cell receptor beta chains below was sequenced from the same sample in a study of neoadjuvant anti-PD-1 for oral cavity cancer. Time point: after neoadjuvant nivolumab, at surgical resection. Measured with immunoSEQ multiplex PCR; TCRdb has only the in-frame clones, and not every one. The sample includes just over 65,000 clones, approximately 81% seen only once; the top ten take 3% to 4%. Sequencing was performed on PBMCs, taken after nivolumab (anti-PD-1) treatment. These receptors came from a person aged 40 to 85 with oral cavity squamous cell carcinoma.

The chain is built from TRBV11-1 and TRBJ2-2, with TRBD2 as a possible D gene (6 bases). The CDR3 has 11 amino acids. The V end was cut by 5 bases, the J end by 10 bases, with 8 bases between. The germline gives CDR1 SGHAT, CDR2 FQDESV (reference sequence). The CDR3, as DNA: TGTGCCAGCAGCCCGGGGGTGGAGCTGTTTTTT. The encoded protein is CASSPGVELFF. Full variable domain (missing parts from reference TRBV11-1 and TRBJ2-2): EAEVAQSPRYKITEKSQAVAFWCDPISGHATLYWYRQILGQGPELLVQFQDESVVDDSQLPKDRFSAERLKGVDSTLKIQPAELGDSAMYLCASSPGVELFFGEGSRLTVL.

The rearrangement links TRBV10-3 to TRBJ2-7, with 8 bases identical to TRBD1. The germline V gene has CDR1 ENHRY and CDR2 SYGVKD. The CDR3 is 13 residues long. Trimming at V came to 9 bases and at J to 2 bases, leaving 6 bases not matched to a gene. CDR3 residues: CAIGQGEPYEQYF. The CDR3 DNA is TGTGCCATTGGACAGGGCGAACCCTACGAGCAGTACTTC.

V gene TRBV11-2 combines with J gene TRBJ1-2, with 7 nucleotides matching TRBD1. The CDR3 contains 14 residues. The trim removed 6 bases at V and 2 bases at J, leaving 6 bases unmatched. Germline CDR1 is SGHAT and CDR2 is FQNNGV. The DNA for the CDR3 is TGTGCCAGCAGTCGGACAGGTGAAAACTATGGCTACACCTTC. It specifies CASSRTGENYGYTF.

Concerning this clone itself: Additional DNA sequences in this sample encode the identical CDR3. This chain connects TRBV11-2 to TRBJ2-5; perhaps TRBD2 as D (5 bases). CDR1 and CDR2 from the germline V gene are SGHAT and FQNNGV. The ends were cut back, 3 bases at V and 1 base at J, with 6 bases in the middle. This CDR3 is 13 amino acids long. CDR3 sequence reads: CASSFGVQETQYF. The DNA of the CDR3 is TGTGCCAGCAGCTTCGGGGTCCAAGAGACCCAGTACTTC.

The chain joins TRBV10-3 to TRBJ1-3; D uncertain. Trimming cost V 4 bases and J 2 bases, with 6 bases left between them. The CDR3 length is 13 residues. Germline loops: CDR1 ENHRY, CDR2 SYGVKD. CDR3 amino acids: CAISGVPGNTIYF. The CDR3 bases are TGTGCCATCAGTGGAGTGCCTGGAAACACCATATATTTT.

This clone was found once. The chain has TRBV9 and TRBJ2-5; TRBD2 matches at 10 bases. Germline trimming cut 4 bases from V and 5 bases from J; bases unmatched to any gene: 11. Per the germline V gene, CDR1 is SGDLS and CDR2 is YYNGEE. The CDR3 is 16 amino acids. The CDR3 coding sequence is TGTGCCAGCAGCCCGGGGTCTAGCGGGAGCTTTGAGACCCAGTACTTC. Protein product: CASSPGSSGSFETQYF. The entire variable domain, with the rest obtained from reference TRBV9 and TRBJ2-5, is as follows: DSGVTQTPKHLITATGQRVTLRCSPRSGDLSVYWYQQSLDQGLQFLIQYYNGEERAKGNILERFSAQQFPDLHSELNLSSLELGDSALYFCASSPGSSGSFETQYFGPGTRLLVL.

This chain links TRBV7-3 with TRBJ1-1, with D possibly being TRBD1 (5 bases). Germline V gene sequence: CDR1 SGHTA, CDR2 FQGTGA. V gave up 5 bases and J gave up 2 bases, with 15 bases separating them. The CDR3 runs to 15 residues. The CDR3 nucleotides are TGTGCCAGCAGCCCTTCCGGGACCCCAAACACTGAAGCTTTCTTT. This sequence encodes CASSPSGTPNTEAFF. The complete variable domain, with remaining parts taken from reference TRBV7-3 and TRBJ1-1, reads GAGVSQTPSNKVTEKGKYVELRCDPISGHTALYWYRQSLGQGPEFLIYFQGTGAADDSGLPNDRFFAVRPEGSVSTLKIQRTERGDSAVYLCASSPSGTPNTEAFFGQGTRLTVV.

This chain connects TRBV10-3 to TRBJ2-1; maybe TRBD2 (7 bases). V lost 2 bases and J lost 8, with 19 bases in between. CDR3 length: 16 residues. CDR1 is ENHRY and CDR2 is SYGVKD in the germline V gene. The chain's CDR3 is CAISEGGGAGAYEQFF. The CDR3 coding sequence is TGTGCCATCAGTGAGGGGGGAGGGGCAGGGGCATATGAGCAGTTCTTC.

This chain connects TRBV10-3 to TRBJ1-4; no clear D. The CDR3 has 12 residues. V was trimmed by 0 bases and J by 7 bases, leaving 3 bases between them. Germline CDR1 ENHRY, CDR2 SYGVKD. This chain's CDR3 is CAISESGEKLFF. For the CDR3, the DNA is TGTGCCATCAGTGAGTCTGGTGAAAAACTGTTTTTT.

V and J are TRBV15 and TRBJ2-7, with 7 bases fitting TRBD2. The CDR3 length is 15 residues. The germline V gene encodes CDR1 LNHNV and CDR2 YYDKDF (reference sequence). The V gene end was trimmed by 0 bases and the J gene end by 2 bases; junction bases not matched to a gene: 4. The CDR3 protein is CATSRDTTSPYEQYF. The DNA of the CDR3 is TGTGCCACCAGCAGAGATACGACTAGCCCCTACGAGCAGTACTTC.

The CDR3 DNA follows: TGTGCCAGTACCCCAGGATCGAACACTGAAGCTTTCTTT. Translated, it gives CASTPGSNTEAFF. The chain carries TRBV19 and TRBJ1-1; D unresolved. The CDR3 has 13 residues. The V gene lost 7 bases and the J gene lost 1 base, with 10 bases spanning the gap. The germline V gene encodes CDR1 LNHDA and CDR2 SQIVND (reference sequence).

This chain links TRBV27 with TRBJ1-2; 7 nucleotides agree with TRBD1. After removal of 6 bases from V and 2 bases from J, the junction contained 6 bases not matched to a gene. The germline V gene has CDR1 MNHEY and CDR2 SMNVEV (reference sequence). The CDR3 runs to 14 residues. The CDR3 here is CASRGTDANYGYTF. In DNA, the CDR3 is TGTGCCAGCAGGGGGACAGACGCAAACTATGGCTACACCTTC.

Only one count was recorded for this clone. The chain has TRBV10-3 and TRBJ1-1; D is unresolved. Between the trimmed V and J ends, which lost 3 bases and 4 bases, there was a span of 9 bases. From germline, CDR1 is ENHRY and CDR2 SYGVKD. The CDR3 spans 13 residues. The CDR3 DNA reads as TGTGCCATCAGTGAAAGACCCTCCACTGAAGCTTTCTTT. Translating it yields CAISERPSTEAFF.

J is TRBJ2-5 and V is TRBV5-4; 11 nucleotides line up with TRBD2. V lost 4 bases and J lost 2; bases outside the gene matches: 7. From germline, CDR1 is SGHNT and CDR2 YYREEE (reference sequence). The CDR3 is 16 amino acids. As DNA, the CDR3 is TGTGCCAGCAGCCATAGCGGGAGGGGGGGTCAAGAGACCCAGTACTTC. It yields the protein CASSHSGRGGQETQYF.